Included here is one T cell receptor (beta chain) sequence, with context. These data come from a study of blood T cell repertoires in COVID-19. Study details: Material from acute and convalescent COVID-19 was sourced from the United States, Italy and Spain. T cells, B-cell-depleted T cells, or PBMCs provided the cDNA or gDNA that served as material.

Trimming took off 0 bases at V and 5 bases at J, with 11 bases between the two ends. CDR1 and CDR2 from the germline V gene are SGHDT and YYEEEE. The CDR3 consists of 14 residues. This table comes from immunoSEQ multiplex PCR, and its TCRdb copy is limited to in-frame clones, with some not included. Among around 130,000 clones listed, 84% were seen once. The chain combines TRBV5-6 with TRBJ2-5; weak D call: TRBD1 (5 bases). The origin of this receptor is a woman aged 55-75 years with acute or convalescent COVID-19. The sequencing input was peripheral blood. The CDR3 nucleotides read TGTGCCAGCAGCTTGGTGGGGCCAGGCGAGACCCAGTACTTC. Translation: CASSLVGPGETQYF.